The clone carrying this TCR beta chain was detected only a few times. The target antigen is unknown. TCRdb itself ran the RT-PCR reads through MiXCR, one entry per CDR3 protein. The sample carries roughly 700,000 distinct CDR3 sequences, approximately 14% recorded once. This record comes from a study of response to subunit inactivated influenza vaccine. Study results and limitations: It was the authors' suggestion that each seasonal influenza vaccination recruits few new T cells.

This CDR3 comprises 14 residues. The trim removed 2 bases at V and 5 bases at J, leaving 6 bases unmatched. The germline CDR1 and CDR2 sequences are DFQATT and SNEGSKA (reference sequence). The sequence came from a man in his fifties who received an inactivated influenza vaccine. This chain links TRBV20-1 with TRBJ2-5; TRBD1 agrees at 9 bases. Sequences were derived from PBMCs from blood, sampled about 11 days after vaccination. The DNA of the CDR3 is TGCAGTGCTAGAAGCACAGGGGGCGGGGAGACCCAGTACTTC. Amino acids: CSARSTGGGETQYF.